Presented here are 25 T cell receptor beta chains from one specimen sequenced in a study of T cells in Graves' hyperthyroidism and ophthalmopathy. What was amplified from RNA transcripts were TCR beta CDR3 regions. The TCR CDR3 was amplified in a first-round RT-PCR using the HTBI primer set. In TCRdb, the multiplex PCR reads were re-called with MiXCR into one record per CDR3 protein. The table records 490,000 or so distinct CDR3 sequences, more than 15% of them present only once. The sequenced sample consisted of blood. These receptors came from a woman in her twenties or thirties with Graves' ophthalmopathy.

This clonotype was seen many times. The chain links TRBV11-2 to TRBJ2-3, with D possibly being TRBD1 (6 bases). Trimming left V 1 base short and J 5 bases short, with 10 bases between. This CDR3 spans 14 amino acids. The germline V gene has CDR1 SGHAT and CDR2 FQNNGV. The CDR3 DNA reads as TGTGCCAGCAGCTTAGGTAACAGGGTAGATACGCAGTATTTT. It specifies CASSLGNRVDTQYF.

This clonotype appeared a single time. A much larger clone differs by one base, so this may be a read error. The CDR3 end shows no conserved phenylalanine or tryptophan, and so a read error is likely. The chain has TRBV5-1 and TRBJ2-7; D is tentatively TRBD1 or TRBD2 (5 bases each). V was cut by 1 base and J by 4 bases, with 15 bases left in between. Germline-derived CDR1 and CDR2 are SGHRS and YFSETQ. The CDR3 totals 15 residues. CDR3 bases: TGCGCCAGCAGCTTGACGGGGACGACCCTTTACGAGCAGTACCTC. Amino acid sequence: CASSLTGTTLYEQYL.

This clonotype has just a few counts. CDR3 sequence reads: CASSLWGNYYEQYF. DNA of the CDR3: TGTGCCAGCAGCTTATGGGGGAACTACTACGAGCAGTACTTC. The chain couples TRBV7-3 to TRBJ2-7; D possibly uses TRBD1 or TRBD2 (5 bases each). The CDR3 is made up of 14 amino acids. CDR1 is SGHTA, CDR2 FQGTGA, per germline. Deletions cut 2 bases from V and 3 bases from J, with 11 bases between.

Many counts were recorded for this clonotype. The chain employs TRBV28 and TRBJ2-5, with D possibly called TRBD1 or TRBD2 (5 bases each). Germline assignment: CDR1 MDHEN and CDR2 SYDVKM. V was pared by 5 bases and J by 5 bases, with 12 bases between. The CDR3 consists of 13 residues. DNA of the CDR3: TGTGCCAGCAGTGAGGGGTTCGCGGAGACCCAGTACTTC. Translating it yields CASSEGFAETQYF.

The chain has TRBV29-1 and TRBJ2-7; the D gene is possibly TRBD2 (6 bases). Trimming pared 2 bases from V and 0 bases from J, leaving 8 bases between. The CDR3 runs to 13 residues. In germline, CDR1 is SQVTM, CDR2 ANQGSEA. The CDR3 loop is CSVETGDSYEQYF. DNA of the CDR3: TGCAGCGTTGAAACGGGGGACTCCTACGAGCAGTACTTC.

As concerns this clonotype: Sequence at one end of the junction differs from germline and may be a read error. This chain links TRBV11-2 with TRBJ2-1; TRBD1 aligns across 9 bases. Germline V lookup: CDR1 SGHAT, CDR2 FQNNGV. The CDR3 runs 17 residues. This chain's CDR3 is CANSFLNGQGKYNEQFF. CDR3 nucleotides: TGTGCCAACAGCTTTCTTAATGGACAGGGGAAGTACAATGAGCAGTTCTTC.

Worth noting for this clonotype: A read error may explain this, as a much larger clone is one base away. The rearrangement uses TRBV2 and TRBJ1-1, with 8 bases lining up with TRBD1. Germline CDR1 reads SNHLY; CDR2 reads FYNNEI. J was trimmed by 1 base and V by 6 bases; bases with no gene match: 10. There are 16 residues in the CDR3. The CDR3 sequence is CASSYSQGAENTEAFF. Written as DNA, the CDR3 is TGTGCCAGCAGCTATAGCCAGGGGGCAGAGAACACTGAAGCTTTCTTT.

This clonotype occurred many times. The chain recombines TRBV20-1 with TRBJ2-7; 12 bases are a match to TRBD2. Germline trimming cut 1 base from V and 0 bases from J; bases unmatched to any gene: 1. The CDR3 totals 15 residues. The germline V gene encodes CDR1 DFQATT and CDR2 SNEGSKA (reference sequence). CDR3 in amino acids: CSARVTSGSSYEQYF. The CDR3 DNA reads as TGCAGTGCTAGAGTGACTAGCGGGAGCTCCTACGAGCAGTACTTC.

This clonotype has at least ten counts. V gene TRBV20-1 combines with J gene TRBJ2-7; 15 bases are a match to TRBD2. V shed 1 base, J shed 5 bases, and the junction held 9 bases outside the gene matches. CDR1 is DFQATT, CDR2 SNEGSKA, per germline (reference sequence). The CDR3 consists of 17 residues. The CDR3 DNA is TGCAGTGCTAGAGGGACTAGCGGGAGGGCCTACCACAACGAGCAGTACTTC. Protein: CSARGTSGRAYHNEQYF.

This clonotype was detected many times. This chain uses TRBV27 with TRBJ2-7, with D possibly TRBD2 on 5 matching bases. This CDR3 comprises 14 residues. Looked up from germline, CDR1 is MNHEY and CDR2 is SMNVEV (reference sequence). Trimming shortened V by 6 bases and J by 6 bases, and 18 bases separated the two germline ends. The CDR3 is CASSLRVGIGEQYF. DNA for the CDR3: TGTGCCAGCAGCCTCCGGGTCGGGATAGGCGAGCAGTACTTC.

This clonotype has ten or more counts. This CDR3 reads CSVEVGIDRTDTQYF. The DNA for the CDR3 is TGCAGCGTTGAGGTGGGAATCGATCGCACAGATACGCAGTATTTT. The chain combines TRBV29-1 with TRBJ2-3; D not certain. V was pared by 3 bases and J by 1 base, with 14 bases between. The CDR3 consists of 15 residues. Germline-derived CDR1 and CDR2 are SQVTM and ANQGSEA.

Ten or more counts support this clonotype. The V gene is TRBV28, the J gene TRBJ1-1, with D possibly being TRBD1 (6 bases). The V gene lost 2 bases and the J gene lost 6 bases, with 10 bases spanning the gap. CDR3 size: 13 residues. The germline CDR1 and CDR2 sequences are MDHEN and SYDVKM. CDR3 DNA: TGTGCCAGCAGTTTAGAGGGGGGATCTGAAGCTTTCTTT. This encodes CASSLEGGSEAFF.

This chain joins TRBV6-5 and TRBJ2-5; 13 bases match TRBD2. Trimming removed 4 bases from V and 1 base from J; junction bases left unmatched: 6. The CDR3 length is 17 residues. Germline loops: CDR1 MNHEY, CDR2 SVGAGI. CDR3 in amino acids: CASSSPGLAGTQETQYF. DNA of the CDR3: TGTGCCAGCAGTTCCCCGGGACTAGCGGGAACCCAAGAGACCCAGTACTTC.

This clonotype appeared many times. The rearrangement links TRBV30 to TRBJ1-1; 7 bases map to TRBD1. Germline V gene sequence: CDR1 GTSNPN, CDR2 SVGIG (reference sequence). This CDR3 spans 15 amino acids. V lost 5 bases, J lost 2 bases, and 11 bases stayed unmatched. The CDR3 sequence: CAWDRGGQPNTEAFF. CDR3 DNA: TGTGCCTGGGACCGAGGGGGCCAGCCAAACACTGAAGCTTTCTTT.

There are a few counts of this clonotype. Compared with germline, one end of the junction differs, possibly owing to a read error. The chain combines TRBV5-1 with TRBJ2-2, with a tentative D call TRBD2 (5 bases). Germline lookup yields CDR1 SGHRS and CDR2 YFSETQ. There are 18 residues in the CDR3. CDR3 amino acids: CASSPSPGTGTNTGELFF. CDR3 DNA: TGTGCCAGCAGCCCCTCCCCGGGAACGGGAACGAACACCGGGGAGCTGTTTTTT.

This clonotype has a handful of counts. The chain links TRBV7-6 to TRBJ2-2, with D possibly being TRBD1 or TRBD2 (5 bases each). There are 17 residues in the CDR3. Between the trimmed V and J ends, which lost 1 base and 6 bases, there was a span of 18 bases. Germline V gene lookup returns CDR1 SGHVS and CDR2 FNYEAQ. This CDR3 reads CASSLEGLSGRSGELFF. CDR3 in DNA: TGTGCCAGCAGCTTAGAGGGGCTCTCGGGGCGTTCCGGGGAGCTGTTTTTT.

The genes are TRBV4-3 and TRBJ1-2, with 8 bases lining up with TRBD1. This CDR3 comprises 16 residues. The J segment lost 2 bases and the V segment lost 1 base, leaving 6 bases of the junction unmatched. Germline CDR1 and CDR2: LGHNA and YSLEER. The CDR3 reads CASSQAVTGGNYGYTF. The CDR3 bases are TGCGCCAGCAGCCAAGCAGTAACAGGGGGAAACTATGGCTACACCTTC.

About this clonotype: A much larger clone sits a single nucleotide away, making a read error possible. The J gene is TRBJ1-5, the V gene TRBV30, with 9 bases lining up with TRBD1. The CDR3 sequence is 14 residues long. CDR1 is GTSNPN, CDR2 SVGIG, per germline (reference sequence). The CDR3: CVWSVGTGGKPQHF. DNA of the CDR3: TGTGTCTGGAGTGTAGGAACAGGGGGCAAGCCCCAGCATTTT.

The chain uses TRBV27 and TRBJ1-5; TRBD1 matches at 7 bases. J was trimmed by 3 bases and V by 5 bases; bases with no gene match: 10. CDR1 and CDR2 from the germline V gene are MNHEY and SMNVEV (reference sequence). The CDR3 has 16 residues. CDR3 in DNA: TGTGCCAGCAGTCCCTGGGCAGGGGGTACCAATCAGCCCCAGCATTTT. Protein: CASSPWAGGTNQPQHF.

This clonotype was detected many times. V and J are TRBV7-8 and TRBJ2-5, with 7 bases identical to TRBD1. Germline V CDR1 and CDR2: SGHVS, FQNEAQ. After removal of 5 bases from V and 3 bases from J, the junction contained 9 bases not matched to a gene. The length of the CDR3 is 15 residues. In DNA form, the CDR3 reads TGTGCCAGCAGCCGAGGGGGCAGGACAGAAGAGACCCAGTACTTC. Residues: CASSRGGRTEETQYF.

CDR3 loop: CASTLLGQHQETQYF. DNA of the CDR3: TGTGCCAGCACCCTGCTCGGACAGCACCAAGAGACCCAGTACTTC. The V and J genes are TRBV7-9 and TRBJ2-5; possibly TRBD1 for D (6 bases). V lost 7 bases, J lost 0 bases, and 15 bases lay in between. This CDR3 region has 15 residues. The V gene's germline CDR1 is SEHNR and CDR2 FQNEAQ (reference sequence).

This clonotype has ten or more counts. The gene calls are TRBV3-1 and TRBJ2-1; 9 bases line up with TRBD1. The CDR3 consists of 15 residues. Germline assignment: CDR1 LGHDT and CDR2 YNNKEL (reference sequence). Losses at the gene ends were 5 bases for V and 2 bases for J; bases not matched to a gene: 4. Written as DNA, the CDR3 is TGTGCCAGCAGCTCGCGACAGGGGGCCTACAATGAGCAGTTCTTC. Amino acids: CASSSRQGAYNEQFF.

This clonotype was observed a single time. The chain combines TRBV15 with TRBJ2-4; no clear D. The CDR3 has 14 amino acids. Trimming took 6 bases from V and 5 from J, leaving 14 bases between them. Germline V gives CDR1 LNHNV, CDR2 YYDKDF (reference sequence). The CDR3 is CATRIAGPENIQYF. The DNA for the CDR3 is TGTGCCACCAGGATTGCAGGTCCTGAAAACATTCAGTACTTC.

As concerns this clonotype: Given a much more abundant clone one base away, this may be a read error. The genes are TRBV6-5 and TRBJ2-3; D is unclear. Per germline, CDR1 MNHEY and CDR2 SVGAGI. The V end was cut by 2 bases, the J end by 1 base, with 7 bases between. CDR3 length: 14 amino acids. The CDR3 region is CASSYEAGTDTQYF. In nucleotides, the CDR3 is TGTGCCAGCAGTTACGAGGCTGGCACAGATACGCAGTATTTT.

This clonotype was seen repeatedly, ten times or more. The rearrangement links TRBV20-1 to TRBJ2-7; 7 bases map to TRBD1. This CDR3 is built from 12 residues. V was clipped by 3 bases and J by 3 bases; unmatched bases: 2. The germline V gene has CDR1 DFQATT and CDR2 SNEGSKA (reference sequence). The CDR3 spells CSARRGRYEQYF. The CDR3 DNA sequence: TGCAGTGCTAGGAGGGGGCGCTACGAGCAGTACTTC.